This TCR beta chain was recorded in a study of cytomegalovirus exposure and HLA in healthy donors. General study results and limits: In a later analysis, TCR association rates varied by HLA locus: DRB1 most, HLA-C fewest. Owing to their indistinguishability, certain V segments, notably TRBV6-2 and TRBV6-3, were excluded.

13 Jbeta primers and 60 Vbeta primers were used for the PCR. Generated by immunoSEQ multiplex PCR, the TCRdb table keeps only in-frame clones and is missing some. The table has some 180,000 clones, around 80% seen once. Comments on this clone: Its specificity is unknown.

CDR3 length equals 15 residues. V was pared by 4 bases and J by 7 bases, with 11 bases of the junction left unmatched. The germline gives CDR1 LGHNA, CDR2 YSLEER. This receptor was taken from a woman in her twenties or thirties in good health and CMV-seropositive. The chain joins TRBV4-3 to TRBJ2-3; 7 positions match TRBD2. The sequencing sample was made of PBMCs. CDR3 sequence: CASSPGRAQWNTQYF. The DNA of the CDR3 is TGCGCCAGCAGCCCGGGGAGGGCCCAGTGGAATACGCAGTATTTT.